A selection of T cell receptor beta chains follows, all from one sample in a study of blood T cells in healthy people across ages. TCRdb called the 5' RACE reads again in MiXCR, with one record for every CDR3 protein. In the table there are fewer than 2,000,000 distinct CDR3 sequences, around 42% of which are singletons. Specimen: blood. The origin of the receptors is a human donor in good health. The CDR3 runs from the conserved cysteine through the conserved F or W. D genes are given only for firm matches. Expanded clones are given a class, and other clones once, few, many or no size at all.

v_gene: TRBV5-1
j_gene: TRBJ2-7
d_gene: -
abundance: few
len: 16
CDR3nt: TGCGCCAGCAGCTTTGATTCTTCGGCAGTCCCCTACGAGCAGTACTTC
CDR3aa: CASSFDSSAVPYEQYF

v_gene: TRBV6-1
j_gene: TRBJ2-1
d_gene: -
abundance: -
len: 17
CDR3nt: TGTGCCAGCAGTGAACAACCGACCGGGCGGACAAACAGTGAGCAGTTCTTC
CDR3aa: CASSEQPTGRTNSEQFF

v_gene: TRBV29-1
j_gene: TRBJ1-5
d_gene: -
abundance: -
len: 13
CDR3nt: TGCAGCGTGGGTGGGGGCATGGGTCAGCCCCAGCATTTT
CDR3aa: CSVGGGMGQPQHF

v_gene: TRBV27
j_gene: TRBJ1-2
d_gene: -
abundance: -
len: 16
CDR3nt: TGTGCCAGCAGTTTATCCGGATTAGACAGCGAGTATGGCTACACCTTC
CDR3aa: CASSLSGLDSEYGYTF

v_gene: TRBV5-6
j_gene: TRBJ1-4
d_gene: -
abundance: -
len: 18
CDR3nt: TGTGCCAGCAGCTCGTTCGAGGGCGCGATTGCAACTAATGAAAAACTGTTTTTT
CDR3aa: CASSSFEGAIATNEKLFF

v_gene: TRBV15
j_gene: TRBJ2-5
d_gene: -
abundance: few
len: 15
CDR3nt: TGTGCCACCAGCGTATCCAGAGGACCCTACCAAGAGCAGTACTTC
CDR3aa: CATSVSRGPYQEQYF

v_gene: TRBV2
j_gene: TRBJ1-5
d_gene: -
abundance: -
len: 15
CDR3nt: TGTGTCAGCAGTGAATATTGGGACAGCAATCAGCCCCAGCATTTT
CDR3aa: CVSSEYWDSNQPQHF

v_gene: TRBV4-1
j_gene: TRBJ2-5
d_gene: -
abundance: -
len: 13
CDR3nt: TGCGCCAGCAGCCAGAGGAAGGGAGAGGAGCAGTACTTC
CDR3aa: CASSQRKGEEQYF

v_gene: TRBV9
j_gene: TRBJ1-3
d_gene: -
abundance: -
len: 17
CDR3nt: TGTGCCAGCAGCGTAACTCTTCCGGGACCGTCTGGAAACACCATATATTTT
CDR3aa: CASSVTLPGPSGNTIYF

v_gene: TRBV5-4
j_gene: TRBJ2-5
d_gene: -
abundance: many
len: 15
CDR3nt: TGTGCCAGCAGCTTGGGTGGAACTCAAAGGGAGACCCAGTACTTC
CDR3aa: CASSLGGTQRETQYF

v_gene: TRBV27
j_gene: TRBJ2-5
d_gene: TRBD1
abundance: few
len: 16
CDR3nt: TGTGCCAGCAGTCCCTCGACAGGGGAGTACCAAGAGACCCAGTACTTC
CDR3aa: CASSPSTGEYQETQYF

v_gene: TRBV12-3/TRBV12-4
j_gene: TRBJ2-5
d_gene: -
abundance: few
len: 12
CDR3nt: TGTGCCAGCAGGCCGTCCGGCGGGACCCAGTACTTC
CDR3aa: CASRPSGGTQYF

v_gene: TRBV2
j_gene: TRBJ2-7
d_gene: -
abundance: few
len: 13
CDR3nt: TGTGCCAGCAATATCGGTGGGGATTACGAGCAGTACTTC
CDR3aa: CASNIGGDYEQYF

v_gene: TRBV28
j_gene: TRBJ2-7
d_gene: TRBD2
abundance: few
len: 17
CDR3nt: TGTGCCAGCAGTGGAATAGCGGGGGTTCCATCCTCCTACGAGCAGTACTTC
CDR3aa: CASSGIAGVPSSYEQYF

v_gene: TRBV28
j_gene: TRBJ2-1
d_gene: TRBD2
abundance: -
len: 16
CDR3nt: TGTGCCAGCAGTTCATCGCCAGCGGGGGAGAACAATGAGCAGTTCTTC
CDR3aa: CASSSSPAGENNEQFF

v_gene: TRBV28
j_gene: TRBJ1-2
d_gene: -
abundance: few
len: 14
CDR3nt: TGTGCCAGCAGGATGGGGAACCCAAAGCGGGGCTACACCTTC
CDR3aa: CASRMGNPKRGYTF

v_gene: TRBV12-3/TRBV12-4
j_gene: TRBJ1-2
d_gene: TRBD1
abundance: -
len: 14
CDR3nt: TGTGCCAGCAACCCCAGGACAGGGAACTATGGCTACACCTTC
CDR3aa: CASNPRTGNYGYTF

v_gene: TRBV6-5
j_gene: TRBJ1-1
d_gene: TRBD1
abundance: few
len: 15
CDR3nt: TGTGCCAGCAGTAGGGGGCAGGGGGCACGGTTTGAAGCTTTCTTT
CDR3aa: CASSRGQGARFEAFF

v_gene: TRBV28
j_gene: TRBJ2-7
d_gene: -
abundance: few
len: 15
CDR3nt: TGTGCCAGCAGTCTGGGGACGGACCATTACTACGAGCAGTACTTC
CDR3aa: CASSLGTDHYYEQYF

v_gene: TRBV10-3
j_gene: TRBJ1-2
d_gene: TRBD1
abundance: few
len: 14
CDR3nt: TGTGCCATCAGTGAGCGTCAGGGGGCCGCTGGCTACACCTTC
CDR3aa: CAISERQGAAGYTF

v_gene: TRBV5-1
j_gene: TRBJ2-7
d_gene: -
abundance: -
len: 15
CDR3nt: TGCGCCAGCAGCCCCGACCGCGGCCCTACCTACGAGCAGTACTTC
CDR3aa: CASSPDRGPTYEQYF

v_gene: TRBV29-1
j_gene: TRBJ1-1
d_gene: -
abundance: -
len: 11
CDR3nt: TGCAGCGCCGCAGGGCCCACTGAAGCTTTCTTT
CDR3aa: CSAAGPTEAFF

v_gene: TRBV4-2
j_gene: TRBJ2-1
d_gene: -
abundance: few
len: 17
CDR3nt: TGTGCCAGCAGCCAAGGTTTCCCAGGGGTGGTCGACAATGAGCAGTTCTTC
CDR3aa: CASSQGFPGVVDNEQFF

v_gene: TRBV20-1
j_gene: TRBJ2-4
d_gene: -
abundance: -
len: 16
CDR3nt: TGCAGTGCTAGAGTTGGGCGGGGATTGACCTACAATGAGCAGTACTTC
CDR3aa: CSARVGRGLTYNEQYF

v_gene: TRBV6-5
j_gene: TRBJ1-2
d_gene: -
abundance: many
len: 13
CDR3nt: TGTGCCAGCACCAGGGGATCCGTGGATGGCTACACCTTC
CDR3aa: CASTRGSVDGYTF

v_gene: TRBV20-1
j_gene: TRBJ2-7
d_gene: -
abundance: few
len: 14
CDR3nt: TGCAGTGCTAGAGATTCCCGGGGTTCCTACGAGCAGTACTTC
CDR3aa: CSARDSRGSYEQYF

v_gene: TRBV5-6
j_gene: TRBJ1-1
d_gene: -
abundance: few
len: 16
CDR3nt: TGTGCCAGCAGCTTGGCCCCAAGACAGGAAACTGTCGGGGCTTTCTTT
CDR3aa: CASSLAPRQETVGAFF